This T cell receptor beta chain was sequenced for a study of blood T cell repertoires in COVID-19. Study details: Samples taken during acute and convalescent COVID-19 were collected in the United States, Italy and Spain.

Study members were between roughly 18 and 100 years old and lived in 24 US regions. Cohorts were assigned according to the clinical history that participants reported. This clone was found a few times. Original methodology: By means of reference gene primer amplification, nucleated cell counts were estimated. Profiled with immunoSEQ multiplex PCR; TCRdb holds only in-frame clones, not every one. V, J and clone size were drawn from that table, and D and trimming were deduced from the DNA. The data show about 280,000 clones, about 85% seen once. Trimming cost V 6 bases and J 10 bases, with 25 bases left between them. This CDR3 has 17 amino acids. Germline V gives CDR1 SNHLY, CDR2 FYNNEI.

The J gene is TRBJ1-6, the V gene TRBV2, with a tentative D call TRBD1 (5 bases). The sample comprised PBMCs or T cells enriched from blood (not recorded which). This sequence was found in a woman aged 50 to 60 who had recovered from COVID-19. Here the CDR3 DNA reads TGTGCCAGCAGCGTTGCCCCGGGGGTTTCATTATTGTCACCCCTCCACTTT. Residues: CASSVAPGVSLLSPLHF. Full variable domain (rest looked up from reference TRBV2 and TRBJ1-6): EPEVTQTPSHQVTQMGQEVILRCVPISNHLYFYWYRQILGQKVEFLVSFYNNEISEKSEIFDDQFSVERPDGSNFTLKIRSTKLEDSAMYFCASSVAPGVSLLSPLHFGNGTRLTVT.